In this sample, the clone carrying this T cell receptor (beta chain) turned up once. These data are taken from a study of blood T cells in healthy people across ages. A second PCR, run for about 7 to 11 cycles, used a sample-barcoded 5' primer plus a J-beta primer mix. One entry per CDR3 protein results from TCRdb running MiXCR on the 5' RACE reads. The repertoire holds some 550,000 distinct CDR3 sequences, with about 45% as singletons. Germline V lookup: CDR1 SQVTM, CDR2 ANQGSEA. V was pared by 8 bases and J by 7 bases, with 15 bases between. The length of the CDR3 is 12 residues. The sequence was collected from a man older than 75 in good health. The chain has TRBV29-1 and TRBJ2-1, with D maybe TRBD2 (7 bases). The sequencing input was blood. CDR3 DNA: TGCAGCACGGGGGGCGCCGGTAATGAGCAGTTCTTC. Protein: CSTGGAGNEQFF.